This is a list of T cell receptor beta chains from one sample in a study of T-cell memory formation after mild COVID-19. MiXCR was run by TCRdb on the 5' RACE reads, yielding one entry per CDR3 protein. The sample holds 250,000 to 400,000 distinct CDR3 sequences, roughly an eighth seen once. What was sequenced was PBMCs or a T cell subset sorted from them (not recorded which). The receptors derive from a man aged 18 to 30 who had mild COVID-19 (a few samples of this study predate the infection). Cell type and time point are not known. Each CDR3 is given with its conserved first and last residue. D genes are given only for firm matches. The size entry is marked missing in some rows and otherwise reads once, few, many or a size class.

.	few	TRBV7-2	TRBJ2-7	CASRSLGSPYEQYF	TGTGCCAGCAGGAGCCTCGGGAGTCCCTACGAGCAGTACTTC
TRBD1	few	TRBV27	TRBJ2-7	CASSRRTGVHEQYF	TGTGCCAGCAGCCGCCGGACAGGGGTTCACGAGCAGTACTTC
.	few	TRBV4-1	TRBJ1-6	CASSQGSQDLYNSPLHF	TGCGCCAGCAGCCAAGGCAGCCAAGACCTTTATAATTCACCCCTCCACTTT
.	few	TRBV7-2	TRBJ2-2	CASSLASGALHGELFF	TGTGCCAGCAGCTTAGCTTCAGGGGCCCTCCACGGGGAGCTGTTTTTT
.	few	TRBV20-1	TRBJ1-6	CSAIPRLGSPLHF	TGCAGTGCTATCCCCCGGCTGGGTTCACCCCTCCACTTT
TRBD1	.	TRBV10-2	TRBJ2-2	CASRARGTGDTGELFF	TGCGCCAGCAGGGCCCGAGGGACAGGGGACACCGGGGAGCTGTTTTTT
TRBD1	.	TRBV2	TRBJ1-2	CASSEAEGTGLLYGYTF	TGTGCCAGCAGTGAAGCAGAAGGGACAGGATTACTCTATGGCTACACCTTC
.	.	TRBV9	TRBJ2-3	CASSRGGQVSTDTQYF	TGTGCCAGCAGCCGGGGAGGACAGGTCAGCACAGATACGCAGTATTTT
.	many	TRBV12-3/TRBV12-4	TRBJ2-5	CASSRTVQETQYF	TGTGCCAGCAGTAGGACAGTCCAAGAGACCCAGTACTTC
.	many	TRBV7-9	TRBJ2-3	CASHRDQYTDTQYF	TGTGCCAGCCACCGGGACCAATACACAGATACGCAGTATTTT
.	.	TRBV5-1	TRBJ2-3	CASSGTGHGTDTQYF	TGCGCCAGCAGCGGGACGGGGCACGGCACAGATACGCAGTATTTT
.	.	TRBV30	TRBJ1-2	CACRFWGRDGYTF	TGTGCCTGCCGGTTCTGGGGTAGAGATGGCTACACCTTC
TRBD1	few	TRBV7-8	TRBJ1-5	CASSPGTGGDQPQHF	TGTGCCAGCAGCCCGGGGACAGGGGGTGATCAGCCCCAGCATTTT
TRBD1	many	TRBV5-1	TRBJ1-1	CASSSGQMNTEAFF	TGCGCCAGCAGCTCGGGACAGATGAACACTGAAGCTTTCTTT
TRBD2	.	TRBV29-1	TRBJ2-3	CSVSSGGGRTDTQYF	TGCAGCGTTTCCAGCGGGGGGGGGCGCACAGATACGCAGTATTTT
.	.	TRBV6-5	TRBJ2-3	CASSYRFTDTQYF	TGTGCCAGCAGTTACAGGTTCACAGATACGCAGTATTTT
.	few	TRBV6-1	TRBJ1-1	CASSRTVFTEAFF	TGTGCCAGCAGTAGGACAGTTTTCACTGAAGCTTTCTTT
TRBD2	few	TRBV7-2	TRBJ2-3	CASSFLAGGPLGTDTQYF	TGTGCCAGCAGCTTTCTAGCGGGGGGGCCCTTGGGCACAGATACGCAGTATTTT
.	.	TRBV7-8	TRBJ2-6	CASSLSPEGANVLTF	TGTGCCAGCAGCCTTTCTCCCGAGGGGGCCAACGTCCTGACTTTC
.	few	TRBV5-1	TRBJ1-1	CASSIGGQGQAFF	TGCGCCAGCAGCATTGGTGGGCAGGGGCAAGCTTTCTTT
.	.	TRBV4-3	TRBJ2-3	CASSQDNGARGGNTDTQYF	TGCGCCAGCAGCCAAGATAACGGGGCCAGGGGAGGTAACACAGATACGCAGTATTTT
.	many	TRBV20-1	TRBJ1-1	CSARQNTEAFF	TGCAGTGCCCGACAGAACACTGAAGCTTTCTTT
TRBD2	many	TRBV5-1	TRBJ2-3	CASSFGGEGDTQYF	TGCGCCAGCAGCTTCGGGGGGGAAGGCGATACGCAGTATTTT
.	.	TRBV9	TRBJ2-3	CASSGPTGDPDTQYF	TGTGCCAGCAGCGGCCCCACGGGGGATCCAGATACGCAGTATTTT
.	.	TRBV4-3	TRBJ1-2	CASSLGGGLPYGYTF	TGCGCCAGCAGCCTAGGGGGGGGCCTGCCATATGGCTACACCTTC
.	once	TRBV5-5	TRBJ2-2	CASSLLGHLNTGELFF	TGTGCCAGCAGCTTGCTAGGACACCTAAACACCGGGGAGCTGTTTTTT
.	.	TRBV4-3	TRBJ1-3	CASSRLQGAGNTIYF	TGCGCCAGCAGCCGTCTACAGGGAGCCGGAAACACCATATATTTT
.	.	TRBV4-3	TRBJ2-1	CASSQDPGQYNEQFF	TGCGCCAGCAGCCAAGATCCTGGGCAGTACAATGAGCAGTTCTTC
.	few	TRBV19	TRBJ1-5	CASSIVPLLLQPQHF	TGTGCCAGTAGTATTGTCCCCCTTTTATTGCAGCCCCAGCATTTT
TRBD1	.	TRBV20-1	TRBJ1-5	CSASRDRESQPQHF	TGCAGTGCTTCCCGGGACAGGGAGTCTCAGCCCCAGCATTTT
.	.	TRBV5-1	TRBJ1-1	CASSLRRANTEAFF	TGCGCCAGCAGCTTGCGACGGGCGAACACTGAAGCTTTCTTT
.	.	TRBV20-1	TRBJ2-1	CSARDHKLSYNEQFF	TGCAGTGCTAGAGATCATAAGCTCTCCTACAATGAGCAGTTCTTC
TRBD2	.	TRBV4-1	TRBJ2-3	CASSPPGLASKDTQYF	TGCGCCAGCAGCCCACCGGGACTAGCTTCTAAAGATACGCAGTATTTT
.	.	TRBV5-1	TRBJ2-5	CASSIPDQETQYF	TGCGCCAGCAGCATTCCTGACCAAGAGACCCAGTACTTC
.	.	TRBV7-9	TRBJ1-2	CASSPGGGQMNYGYTF	TGTGCCAGCAGCCCTGGGGGAGGACAGATGAACTATGGCTACACCTTC
.	few	TRBV12-3/TRBV12-4	TRBJ2-1	CASSFEGTHPSYNEQFF	TGTGCCAGCAGTTTCGAGGGAACTCACCCCTCCTACAATGAGCAGTTCTTC
TRBD1	few	TRBV12-3/TRBV12-4	TRBJ2-2	CASKPPAGTGRTGELFF	TGTGCCAGTAAACCGCCCGCCGGGACAGGACGCACCGGGGAGCTGTTTTTT
TRBD2	many	TRBV20-1	TRBJ2-1	CSAGTSGGAGNEQFF	TGCAGTGCTGGGACTAGCGGGGGGGCCGGCAATGAGCAGTTCTTC
.	.	TRBV5-6	TRBJ2-1	CASSLVADNEQFF	TGTGCCAGCAGCTTGGTGGCAGACAATGAGCAGTTCTTC
.	.	TRBV30	TRBJ2-5	CAWSVLRETQYF	TGTGCCTGGAGTGTACTCCGGGAGACCCAGTACTTC
.	few	TRBV7-9	TRBJ2-2	CASSSVAGGELFF	TGTGCCAGCAGCTCCGTGGCCGGCGGGGAGCTGTTTTTT
.	.	TRBV9	TRBJ2-7	CASSVGSPSTEQYF	TGTGCCAGCAGCGTAGGTTCACCGAGCACCGAGCAGTACTTC
.	many	TRBV29-1	TRBJ2-5	CSVRRQGMGETQYF	TGCAGCGTCCGACGGCAGGGGATGGGAGAGACCCAGTACTTC
.	.	TRBV7-9	TRBJ1-2	CASSLGSPLRGYTF	TGTGCCAGCAGCTTGGGCAGCCCCCTTCGAGGCTACACCTTC
.	.	TRBV28	TRBJ2-3	CASSFPGLGGTDTQYF	TGTGCCAGCAGTTTCCCGGGCTTAGGGGGCACAGATACGCAGTATTTT
.	.	TRBV10-3	TRBJ1-2	CAISPSSAYGYTF	TGTGCCATCAGTCCATCCTCTGCCTATGGCTACACCTTC
.	.	TRBV5-1	TRBJ1-6	CASSLVVGSGNSPLHF	TGCGCCAGCAGCTTGGTCGTGGGGTCCGGGAATTCACCCCTCCACTTT
TRBD1	.	TRBV29-1	TRBJ1-5	CSVGGTVQQPQHF	TGCAGCGTTGGGGGGACAGTTCAACAGCCCCAGCATTTT
.	few	TRBV7-2	TRBJ1-1	CASSFTGRTEAFF	TGTGCCAGCAGCTTCACAGGGAGGACTGAAGCTTTCTTT
.	many	TRBV6-5	TRBJ1-5	CASSYRKGWGNQPQHF	TGTGCCAGCAGTTACCGTAAGGGTTGGGGCAATCAGCCCCAGCATTTT
.	.	TRBV12-3/TRBV12-4	TRBJ1-1	CASSTRGANTEAFF	TGTGCCAGCAGCACTAGGGGGGCCAACACTGAAGCTTTCTTT
TRBD1	.	TRBV5-1	TRBJ1-6	CASSLEGQQVGPLHF	TGCGCCAGCAGCTTGGAGGGACAGCAAGTGGGTCCCCTCCACTTT
.	.	TRBV5-1	TRBJ2-5	CASSLTGPGETQYF	TGCGCCAGCAGTCTCACAGGTCCCGGGGAGACCCAGTACTTC